Following are 14 T cell receptor beta chains from one sample sequenced in a study of vaccination and CD4 T cells after COVID-19. TCRdb reprocessed the PCR reads with MiXCR, giving one entry per CDR3 protein. The sample comprises about 24,000 distinct CDR3 sequences, under 60% of which are singletons, and approximately 0.99% rests with the top ten. The input for sequencing was CD4+ T cells from blood, taken before SARS-CoV-2 vaccination. The receptor source for this set is a human donor who had recovered from COVID-19.

V gene TRBV6-1 combines with J gene TRBJ2-7, with D uncertain. There are 11 residues in the CDR3. The germline V gene encodes CDR1 MNHNS and CDR2 SASEGT. The V end was cut by 10 bases, the J end by 4 bases, with 11 bases between. DNA of the CDR3: TGTGCCACCCGGGTTGCTTACGAGCAGTACTTC. This sequence encodes CATRVAYEQYF.

In nucleotides, the CDR3 is TGCAGTGCTAGGGGGGGACTAGCGGGAGGGCCCCGCTCCTACAATGAGCAGTTCTTC. The encoded protein is CSARGGLAGGPRSYNEQFF. This rearrangement joins TRBV20-1 to TRBJ2-1; TRBD2 agrees at 16 bases. Per germline, CDR1 DFQATT and CDR2 SNEGSKA (reference sequence). The CDR3 extends over 19 amino acids. Losses at the gene ends were 3 bases for V and 0 bases for J; bases not matched to a gene: 8.

This rearrangement joins TRBV28 to TRBJ1-1, with D perhaps matching TRBD1 (5 bases). CDR1 and CDR2 (germline): MDHEN, SYDVKM. The ends were cut back, 6 bases at V and 0 bases at J, with 11 bases in the middle. The CDR3 is made up of 14 amino acids. CDR3 bases: TGTGCCAGCAGCTACGGACAAATGAACACTGAAGCTTTCTTT. This sequence encodes CASSYGQMNTEAFF.

The sample holds a few counts of this clonotype. The chain has TRBV6-1 and TRBJ2-3; D may match TRBD1 or TRBD2 (5 bases each). The CDR3 totals 15 residues. Trimming pared 5 bases from V and 2 bases from J, leaving 14 bases between. The germline V gene encodes CDR1 MNHNS and CDR2 SASEGT. CDR3 in amino acids: CASSITTGLTDTQYF. The DNA of the CDR3 is TGTGCCAGCAGTATTACCACAGGACTCACAGATACGCAGTATTTT.

The chain joins TRBV7-9 to TRBJ2-3; TRBD2 aligns across 13 bases. Trimming removed 3 bases from V and 0 bases from J; junction bases left unmatched: 9. Germline-derived CDR1 and CDR2 are SEHNR and FQNEAQ (reference sequence). The CDR3 covers 19 residues. The CDR3 protein is CASSFKGLAGFYSTDTQYF. CDR3 bases: TGTGCCAGCAGCTTCAAGGGACTAGCGGGATTTTACAGCACAGATACGCAGTATTTT.

The sample holds a few counts of this clonotype. This chain uses TRBV7-9 with TRBJ2-1; TRBD2 might be the D (5 bases). Trimming removed 3 bases from V and 8 bases from J, with 20 bases in between. Looked up from germline, CDR1 is SEHNR and CDR2 is FQNEAQ (reference sequence). CDR3 length equals 16 residues. In nucleotides, the CDR3 is TGTGCCAGCAGCTTTCGGAGCGGATCCGCGGCCGATGAGCAGTTCTTC. Protein sequence: CASSFRSGSAADEQFF.

In this sample, this clonotype turned up a few times. The gene calls are TRBV18 and TRBJ1-6; the D gene is possibly TRBD1 (5 bases). Germline values: CDR1 KGHSH, CDR2 LQKENI. CDR3 size: 15 residues. V shed 5 bases and J shed 14 bases, with 22 bases lying between them. The CDR3 DNA sequence: TGTGCCAGCTCAAGGGCGGACGGGGCACCCTTGACCCTCCACTTT. Its translation is CASSRADGAPLTLHF. Filled out from reference TRBV18 and TRBJ1-6, the complete variable domain reads NAGVMQNPRHLVRRRGQEARLRCSPMKGHSHVYWYRQLPEEGLKFMVYLQKENIIDESGMPKERFSAEFPKEGPSILRIQQVVRGDSAAYFCASSRADGAPLTLHFGNGTRLTVT.

The chain has TRBV29-1 and TRBJ1-5; 8 bases are a match to TRBD1. Unmatched junction bases numbered 9, after V lost 4 bases and J lost 4 bases. CDR3 size: 15 residues. In germline, CDR1 is SQVTM, CDR2 ANQGSEA. CDR3: CSVVVTGDRNQPQHF. The CDR3 DNA reads TGCAGCGTTGTGGTGACAGGGGATCGAAATCAGCCCCAGCATTTT.

The chain is built from TRBV5-1 and TRBJ2-2, with 13 bases identical to TRBD2. This CDR3 comprises 19 residues. Germline lookup yields CDR1 SGHRS and CDR2 YFSETQ. V lost 3 bases to trimming and J lost 2 bases; unmatched junction nucleotides: 10. CDR3 sequence: CASSWRRTSGSDNTGELFF. The CDR3, as DNA: TGCGCCAGCAGCTGGAGGCGGACTAGCGGGAGTGATAACACCGGGGAGCTGTTTTTT.

This clonotype showed up just a few times. The chain recombines TRBV19 with TRBJ1-5; 8 bases are shared with TRBD1. V dropped 7 bases and J dropped 2; count of bases not matched to a gene: 7. This CDR3 region has 15 residues. Looked up from germline, CDR1 is LNHDA and CDR2 is SQIVND (reference sequence). This chain's CDR3 is CASTQTGDGNQPQHF. The CDR3 coding sequence is TGTGCCAGTACCCAGACAGGGGATGGCAATCAGCCCCAGCATTTT.

The chain recombines TRBV12-3 or TRBV12-4 with TRBJ2-7; 11 bases agree with TRBD1. There are 13 residues in the CDR3. With V trimmed by 7 bases and J by 6 bases, 5 bases remained unmatched. CDR3 residues: CASTGQGAIEQYF. In DNA form, the CDR3 reads TGTGCCAGCACTGGACAGGGGGCTATCGAGCAGTACTTC.

J is TRBJ2-7 and V is TRBV6-1; the match to TRBD2 covers 10 bases. The ends lost 10 bases at V and 4 bases at J; junction bases unmatched: 10. Germline CDR1 MNHNS, CDR2 SASEGT. The CDR3 totals 14 residues. DNA for the CDR3: TGTGCCACCACAGGGTCTAGCGGGAGTTACGAGCAGTACTTC. Translated, it gives CATTGSSGSYEQYF.

V is TRBV11-2 and J is TRBJ1-1; 7 bases are shared with TRBD1. After removal of 11 bases from V and 4 bases from J, the junction contained 7 bases not matched to a gene. This CDR3 has 12 residues. Germline CDR1 and CDR2: SGHAT and FQNNGV. CDR3 residues: CAVDRAGTEAFF. CDR3 coding DNA: TGTGCCGTAGACAGGGCTGGCACTGAAGCTTTCTTT.

V is TRBV2 and J is TRBJ2-5, with D unresolved. Trimming pared 8 bases from V and 4 bases from J, leaving 14 bases between. Germline V CDR1 and CDR2: SNHLY, FYNNEI. This CDR3 has 13 amino acids. The CDR3 loop is CASSTRMGETQYF. CDR3 bases: TGTGCCAGCTCGACCCGGATGGGAGAGACCCAGTACTTC.